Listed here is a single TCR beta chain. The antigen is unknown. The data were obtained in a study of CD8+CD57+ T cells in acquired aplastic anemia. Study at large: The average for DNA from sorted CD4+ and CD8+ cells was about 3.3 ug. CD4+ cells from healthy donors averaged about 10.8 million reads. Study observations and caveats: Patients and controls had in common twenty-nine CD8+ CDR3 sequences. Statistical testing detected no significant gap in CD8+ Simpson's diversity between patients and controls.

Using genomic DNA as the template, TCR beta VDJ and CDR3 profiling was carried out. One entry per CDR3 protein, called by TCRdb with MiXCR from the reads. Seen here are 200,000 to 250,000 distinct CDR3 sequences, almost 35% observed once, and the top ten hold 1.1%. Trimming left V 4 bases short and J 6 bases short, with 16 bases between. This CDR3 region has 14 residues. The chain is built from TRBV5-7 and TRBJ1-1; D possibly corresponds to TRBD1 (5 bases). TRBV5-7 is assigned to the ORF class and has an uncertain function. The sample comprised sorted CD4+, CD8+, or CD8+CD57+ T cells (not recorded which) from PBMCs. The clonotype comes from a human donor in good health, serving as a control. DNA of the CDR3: TGTGCCAGCAGCGTAGCCTGGGACGGTCCTGAAGCTTTCTTT. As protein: CASSVAWDGPEAFF.